One sample yielded the 27 T cell receptor beta chains listed below, sequenced in a study of identical twins (dated by TCRdb to the mid-2010s). To prepare the library, 5' RACE was applied. Sequencing took place on an Illumina HiSeq 2000. TCRdb ran its own pipeline on the public reads, namely fastp trimming at Q25 and MiXCR clone calling, and kept in-frame beta chains. Each entry is one CDR3 protein sequence, shown with its most common DNA and genes. Across this sample there are 600,000 to 800,000 distinct CDR3 sequences, with 21% seen only once. 4% to 4.5% of the sample is held by the ten biggest clonotypes. In addition, the sample was reused for a study of T cells expressing NK-cell markers.

Sequences were obtained from PBMCs. All receptors derive from a woman younger than 30 in good health.

This rearrangement joins TRBV18 to TRBJ2-4; a possible D gene is TRBD2 (5 bases). Germline values: CDR1 KGHSH, CDR2 LQKENI. This CDR3 is built from 15 residues. Trimming shortened V by 0 bases and J by 4 bases, and 10 bases separated the two germline ends. The DNA of the CDR3 is TGTGCCAGCTCACCACCGGGGAGTACTAAAAACATTCAGTACTTC. Protein: CASSPPGSTKNIQYF.

This clonotype was picked up a small number of times. The V call is TRBV6-6, the J call TRBJ2-1; D possibly corresponds to TRBD1 (5 bases). This CDR3 is 13 amino acids long. The ends were cut back, 6 bases at V and 3 bases at J, with 9 bases in the middle. The germline V gene encodes CDR1 MNHNY and CDR2 SVGAGI (reference sequence). CDR3 in amino acids: CASSRADYNEQFF. For the CDR3, the DNA is TGTGCCAGCAGCAGGGCAGACTACAATGAGCAGTTCTTC.

In its sample, this clonotype was seen many times. V gene TRBV20-1 combines with J gene TRBJ2-7; a possible D gene is TRBD1 (6 bases). CDR1 DFQATT and CDR2 SNEGSKA come from the germline V gene (reference sequence). The CDR3 has 14 residues. Trimming pared 6 bases from V and 6 bases from J, leaving 21 bases between. This CDR3 is CSARSRTDGFEQYF. The CDR3 nucleotides read TGCAGTGCCAGGTCTCGGACAGACGGCTTCGAGCAGTACTTC.

The rearrangement uses TRBV12-3 or TRBV12-4 and TRBJ1-6, with D perhaps matching TRBD1 (6 bases). CDR3 size: 13 residues. Trimming left V 3 bases short and J 9 bases short, with 9 bases between. CDR3 loop: CASSFQGTSPLHF. CDR3 nucleotides: TGTGCCAGCAGTTTTCAGGGGACTTCACCCCTCCACTTT.

This clonotype was observed a few times. V and J are TRBV20-1 and TRBJ2-7; D is ambiguous. Germline lookup yields CDR1 DFQATT and CDR2 SNEGSKA (reference sequence). Trimming left V 6 bases short and J 8 bases short, with 14 bases between. The CDR3 spans 11 residues. CDR3 DNA: TGCAGTGCCATTACGTCGGGCAAGCAGTACTTC. Amino acids: CSAITSGKQYF.

The chain joins TRBV11-2 to TRBJ2-3, with 7 bases matching TRBD2. Losses at the gene ends were 1 base for V and 6 bases for J; bases not matched to a gene: 7. Per the germline V gene, CDR1 is SGHAT and CDR2 is FQNNGV. The length of the CDR3 is 15 residues. CDR3 loop: CASSLAAGAGDTQYF. The DNA for the CDR3 is TGTGCCAGCAGCTTAGCGGCGGGAGCTGGGGATACGCAGTATTTT.

This rearrangement joins TRBV20-1 to TRBJ2-7; D is unclear. Deletions cut 3 bases from V and 5 bases from J, with 8 bases between. Per the germline V gene, CDR1 is DFQATT and CDR2 is SNEGSKA (reference sequence). This CDR3 comprises 11 residues. This CDR3 reads CSASPSNEQYF. CDR3 in DNA: TGCAGTGCTAGCCCATCGAACGAGCAGTACTTC.

This clonotype was seen more than once but under ten times. V gene TRBV7-6 combines with J gene TRBJ2-7; TRBD1 agrees at 9 bases. Trimming removed 9 bases from V and 7 bases from J; junction bases left unmatched: 13. The CDR3 has 14 residues. Germline lookup yields CDR1 SGHVS and CDR2 FNYEAQ. The CDR3 loop reads CASSSGQGSDEQYF. The CDR3 nucleotides are TGTGCCAGTTCCTCGGGACAGGGATCGGATGAGCAGTACTTC. The full variable domain, with the rest looked up from reference TRBV7-6 and TRBJ2-7, is GAGVSQSPRYKVTKRGQDVALRCDPISGHVSLYWYRQALGQGPEFLTYFNYEAQQDKSGLPNDRFSAERPEGSISTLTIQRTEQRDSAMYRCASSSGQGSDEQYFGPGTRLTVT.

This clonotype was found many times. The chain uses TRBV9 and TRBJ2-1, with D unresolved. From germline, CDR1 is SGDLS and CDR2 YYNGEE. The CDR3 extends over 15 amino acids. Trimming shortened V by 4 bases and J by 0 bases, and 11 bases separated the two germline ends. The CDR3 here is CASSFMTGSYNEQFF. In DNA, the CDR3 is TGTGCCAGCAGCTTTATGACTGGCTCCTACAATGAGCAGTTCTTC.

The chain employs TRBV9 and TRBJ2-7, with TRBD2 as a possible D gene (6 bases). Germline loops: CDR1 SGDLS, CDR2 YYNGEE. This CDR3 spans 14 amino acids. Trimming left V 0 bases short and J 2 bases short, with 9 bases between. CDR3 region: CASSVEWGAYEQYF. CDR3 nucleotides: TGTGCCAGCAGCGTAGAATGGGGGGCCTACGAGCAGTACTTC.

This clonotype was seen at least ten times. The rearrangement uses TRBV4-3 and TRBJ1-1; 9 nucleotides line up with TRBD1. Germline V gene sequence: CDR1 LGHNA, CDR2 YSLEER. The CDR3 consists of 14 residues. Germline trimming cut 4 bases from V and 6 bases from J; bases unmatched to any gene: 6. Here the CDR3 reads CASSPEDRGAEAFF. CDR3 DNA sequence: TGCGCCAGCAGCCCGGAGGACAGGGGCGCTGAAGCTTTCTTT.

This clonotype was observed a handful of times. The chain employs TRBV5-1 and TRBJ2-3; either TRBD1 or TRBD2 may supply D (5 bases each). Germline CDR1 SGHRS, CDR2 YFSETQ. This CDR3 contains 15 residues. Trimming took off 0 bases at V and 2 bases at J, with 10 bases between the two ends. CDR3 nucleotide sequence: TGCGCCAGCAGCTTGGGGGGGATTACCACAGATACGCAGTATTTT. Protein sequence: CASSLGGITTDTQYF. Full variable domain (outside the CDR3, taken from reference TRBV5-1 and TRBJ2-3): KAGVTQTPRYLIKTRGQQVTLSCSPISGHRSVSWYQQTPGQGLQFLFEYFSETQRNKGNFPGRFSGRQFSNSRSEMNVSTLELGDSALYLCASSLGGITTDTQYFGPGTRLTVL.

This clonotype appeared a few times. J is TRBJ2-3 and V is TRBV10-3; D may be TRBD2 (5 bases). Germline V CDR1 and CDR2: ENHRY, SYGVKD. This CDR3 region has 14 residues. Trimming cost V 4 bases and J 0 bases, with 8 bases left between them. The CDR3 DNA sequence: TGTGCCATCAGTGGGTCGGGGAGCACAGATACGCAGTATTTT. Translation gives CAISGSGSTDTQYF.

V and J are TRBV27 and TRBJ2-1; 7 bases are a match to TRBD2. The CDR3 loop spans 15 amino acids. With 6 bases clipped from V and 6 bases from J, the junction kept 11 bases outside the gene matches. Germline V lookup: CDR1 MNHEY, CDR2 SMNVEV (reference sequence). The CDR3 sequence: CASSLLGEGGNEQFF. The CDR3 nucleotides read TGTGCCAGCAGCCTTCTGGGGGAGGGAGGCAATGAGCAGTTCTTC.

The V gene is TRBV12-3 or TRBV12-4, the J gene TRBJ2-7, with D unresolved. Trimming removed 0 bases at V and 2 bases at J, with 14 bases between. The CDR3 extends over 16 amino acids. CDR3 sequence: CASSLALSSETYEQYF. CDR3 DNA sequence: TGTGCCAGCAGTTTAGCGCTGAGCAGCGAGACCTACGAGCAGTACTTC.

The chain combines TRBV25-1 with TRBJ1-6; no definite D call. CDR3 size: 13 residues. Looked up from germline, CDR1 is MGHDK and CDR2 is SYGVNS. Trimming removed 1 base at V and 9 bases at J, with 7 bases between. CDR3 protein: CASSEWAGSPLHF. The CDR3 nucleotides read TGTGCCAGCAGTGAATGGGCAGGTTCACCCCTCCACTTT.

The sample holds a few counts of this clonotype. This chain links TRBV11-2 with TRBJ2-7, with D perhaps TRBD2 (5 bases). Germline V lookup: CDR1 SGHAT, CDR2 FQNNGV. V lost 5 bases to trimming and J lost 2 bases, with 16 bases between them. The CDR3 contains 15 residues. CDR3 amino acids: CASSPFLAGTYEQYF. The CDR3 nucleotides read TGTGCCAGCAGCCCGTTCTTGGCGGGCACCTACGAGCAGTACTTC.

The count of this clonotype is one. The chain uses TRBV9 and TRBJ2-3, with a weak D call TRBD1 (7 bases). The V end was cut by 5 bases, the J end by 4 bases, with 14 bases between. CDR1 and CDR2 (germline): SGDLS, YYNGEE. The length of the CDR3 is 14 residues. CDR3 DNA: TGTGCCAGCAGGGGGGGACAGATTTCAGATACGCAGTATTTT. Its protein is CASRGGQISDTQYF.

There are a few counts of this clonotype. The rearrangement uses TRBV5-1 and TRBJ2-1, with 7 bases aligning to TRBD2. The CDR3 runs to 15 residues. Unmatched junction bases numbered 7, after V lost 2 bases and J lost 5 bases. Germline V lookup: CDR1 SGHRS, CDR2 YFSETQ. The CDR3 DNA sequence: TGCGCCAGCAGCTTAGGCGGGAGTAAAAACAATGAGCAGTTCTTC. Translating gives CASSLGGSKNNEQFF.

V gene TRBV19 combines with J gene TRBJ2-5; D possibly matches TRBD1 or TRBD2 (5 bases each). The V end lost 3 bases, the J end lost 5 bases, and 13 bases lay between the germline ends. Germline V gives CDR1 LNHDA, CDR2 SQIVND (reference sequence). The CDR3 is 14 amino acids. The CDR3: CASSIGWDAETQYF. The CDR3 DNA sequence: TGTGCCAGTAGTATTGGTTGGGACGCGGAGACCCAGTACTTC.

The V gene is TRBV5-3, the J gene TRBJ2-3; possibly TRBD1 or TRBD2 for D (5 bases each). TRBV5-3 counts as an open reading frame of uncertain function. There are 16 residues in the CDR3. The germline V and J ends were trimmed by 2 bases and 3 bases, with 16 bases remaining between them. The CDR3 loop reads CARSFQRGVGTDTQYF. CDR3 DNA sequence: TGTGCCAGAAGCTTTCAAAGAGGGGTGGGTACAGATACGCAGTATTTT.

For this clonotype: This may be a read error, as it is one base from a much larger clone. The chain recombines TRBV5-1 with TRBJ2-7; no definite D call. CDR3 size: 12 residues. Looked up from germline, CDR1 is SGHRS and CDR2 is YFSETQ. The CDR3 here is CANSLVFYEQYF. The CDR3, as DNA: TGCGCCAACAGCTTGGTTTTCTACGAGCAGTACTTC.

This chain joins TRBV6-5 and TRBJ2-1; D is ambiguous. V lost 2 bases, J lost 9 bases, and 5 bases lay in between. The CDR3 covers 11 residues. In germline, CDR1 is MNHEY, CDR2 SVGAGI. The DNA of the CDR3 is TGTGCCAGCAGTTACGGGGTTGAGCAGTTCTTC. This codes for CASSYGVEQFF.

The chain couples TRBV19 to TRBJ1-2, with D possibly matching TRBD1 (5 bases). V was trimmed by 5 bases and J by 4 bases, leaving 14 bases between them. There are 14 residues in the CDR3. Germline V gene data show CDR1 as LNHDA and CDR2 as SQIVND (reference sequence). The CDR3 protein is CASSRGAMGYGYTF. CDR3 bases: TGTGCCAGTAGTCGGGGCGCGATGGGCTATGGCTACACCTTC.

In this sample, this clonotype turned up many times. The chain couples TRBV3-1 to TRBJ2-1, with 14 bases aligning to TRBD2. Per germline, CDR1 LGHDT and CDR2 YNNKEL (reference sequence). With V trimmed by 4 bases and J by 7 bases, 6 bases remained unmatched. The CDR3 runs 16 residues. CDR3 nucleotide sequence: TGTGCCAGCAGCCTACCGGGACTAGCGGGAGTAAATGAGCAGTTCTTC. As protein: CASSLPGLAGVNEQFF.

The chain links TRBV20-1 to TRBJ2-1, with 10 bases fitting TRBD2. In germline, CDR1 is DFQATT, CDR2 SNEGSKA (reference sequence). V lost 2 bases to trimming and J lost 10 bases; unmatched junction nucleotides: 11. This CDR3 contains 15 residues. CDR3 nucleotides: TGCAGTGCTAGAACCCAACGGACTAGCGGAGGAGAGCAGTTCTTC. It is translated as CSARTQRTSGGEQFF.

This clonotype was counted between two and nine times. The chain combines TRBV20-1 with TRBJ2-1, with D tentatively TRBD2 (5 bases). CDR3 size: 11 residues. CDR1 is DFQATT and CDR2 is SNEGSKA in the germline V gene (reference sequence). Trimming took 4 bases from V and 9 from J, leaving 10 bases between them. The CDR3 reads CSAMAGTEQFF. In nucleotides, the CDR3 is TGCAGTGCTATGGCGGGTACTGAGCAGTTCTTC.